These 19 T cell receptor beta chains were sequenced from one sample in a study of T-cell memory formation after mild COVID-19. TCRdb re-called the 5' RACE reads through MiXCR, storing one row per CDR3 protein. The sample records hundreds of thousands of distinct CDR3 sequences, more than 15% being singletons. The material sequenced was PBMCs or a T cell subset sorted from them (not recorded which). Every receptor here comes from a man between 18 and 29 years old who had mild COVID-19 (a few samples of this study predate the infection). Cell type and time point are not known.

The V and J genes are TRBV5-6 and TRBJ2-5, with unresolved D. CDR3 length equals 12 residues. Looked up from germline, CDR1 is SGHDT and CDR2 is YYEEEE. V was clipped by 4 bases and J by 9 bases, with 13 bases between them. The CDR3 coding sequence is TGTGCCAGCAGCGCAGGATTAGTTGCCCAGTACTTC. Translation: CASSAGLVAQYF.

The rearrangement joins TRBV11-2 to TRBJ2-1; D is perhaps TRBD1 or TRBD2 (5 bases each). This CDR3 contains 15 residues. The germline V gene encodes CDR1 SGHAT and CDR2 FQNNGV. Trimming took off 5 bases at V and 0 bases at J, with 11 bases between the two ends. CDR3 region: CASSPRGRSYNEQFF. As DNA, the CDR3 is TGTGCCAGCAGCCCTCGGGGCCGCTCCTACAATGAGCAGTTCTTC.

The rearrangement joins TRBV6-2 or TRBV6-3 to TRBJ1-1; 8 bases line up with TRBD1. This CDR3 contains 20 residues. The germline V gene has CDR1 MNHEY and CDR2 SVGEGT. The J segment lost 1 base and the V segment lost 2 bases, leaving 18 bases of the junction unmatched. The CDR3 loop reads CASSYTATYLWTGRNTEAFF. The CDR3, as DNA: TGTGCCAGCAGTTACACCGCGACTTACCTTTGGACAGGGCGGAACACTGAAGCTTTCTTT.

The J gene is TRBJ2-7, the V gene TRBV5-1; 8 bases align to TRBD2. V dropped 4 bases and J dropped 3; count of bases not matched to a gene: 3. Germline V CDR1 and CDR2: SGHRS, YFSETQ. This CDR3 is 13 amino acids long. CDR3 amino acids: CASSEGTSYEQYF. CDR3 DNA sequence: TGCGCCAGCAGCGAAGGGACTAGCTACGAGCAGTACTTC.

This clonotype was seen a handful of times. The V and J genes are TRBV18 and TRBJ2-7; 8 bases map to TRBD1. After removal of 4 bases from V and 6 bases from J, the junction contained 5 bases not matched to a gene. The CDR3 has 13 amino acids. CDR1 is KGHSH and CDR2 is LQKENI in the germline V gene. CDR3 region: CASSLTGEREQYF. The CDR3 nucleotides are TGTGCCAGCTCACTGACAGGGGAGCGCGAGCAGTACTTC. The full variable domain, in which reference TRBV18 and TRBJ2-7 provide the parts outside the CDR3, is NAGVMQNPRHLVRRRGQEARLRCSPMKGHSHVYWYRQLPEEGLKFMVYLQKENIIDESGMPKERFSAEFPKEGPSILRIQQVVRGDSAAYFCASSLTGEREQYFGPGTRLTVT.

V gene TRBV9 combines with J gene TRBJ1-2; 7 positions agree with TRBD1. CDR3 length: 15 amino acids. The J segment lost 2 bases and the V segment lost 3 bases, leaving 7 bases of the junction unmatched. From germline, CDR1 is SGDLS and CDR2 YYNGEE. The CDR3 nucleotides read TGTGCCAGCAGCGCAACAGGGGAATCCAACTATGGCTACACCTTC. Translating gives CASSATGESNYGYTF.

A few counts support this clonotype. The chain is built from TRBV7-9 and TRBJ2-2; D is perhaps TRBD1 (5 bases). Trimming removed 2 bases at V and 6 bases at J, with 13 bases between. Germline CDR1 is SEHNR and CDR2 is FQNEAQ (reference sequence). This CDR3 contains 15 residues. The CDR3 reads CASSLSGRAAGELFF. Written as DNA, the CDR3 is TGTGCCAGCAGCTTATCCGGCAGGGCGGCCGGGGAGCTGTTTTTT.

This clonotype was detected only a few times. The J gene is TRBJ2-3, the V gene TRBV20-1, with D maybe TRBD2 (6 bases). With 6 bases removed from V and 0 bases from J, the gap between germline ends came to 16 bases. This CDR3 is 15 amino acids long. The V gene's germline CDR1 is DFQATT and CDR2 SNEGSKA (reference sequence). For the CDR3, the DNA is TGCAGTGCACTCCGGGGGAGCACTAGCACAGATACGCAGTATTTT. Amino acids: CSALRGSTSTDTQYF.

This clonotype was recorded at least ten times. The rearrangement uses TRBV7-2 and TRBJ1-2; TRBD1 aligns across 11 bases. CDR1 SGHTA and CDR2 FQGNSA come from the germline V gene. This CDR3 is 14 amino acids long. V lost 0 bases, J lost 9 bases, and 3 bases stayed unmatched. Here the CDR3 DNA reads TGTGCCAGCAGCTTAGCGGGACAGGGGGTGAGCTACACCTTC. Protein: CASSLAGQGVSYTF.

This clonotype was seen a few times. The chain carries TRBV12-5 and TRBJ1-1, with TRBD1 as a possible D gene (5 bases). The germline V gene has CDR1 LGHNT and CDR2 FRNRAP. V lost 0 bases and J lost 0, with 11 bases in between. This CDR3 is built from 16 residues. This CDR3 is CASGLVLGRMNTEAFF. The CDR3 coding sequence is TGTGCTAGTGGTTTGGTACTGGGGCGCATGAACACTGAAGCTTTCTTT.

This clonotype has at least ten counts. This chain joins TRBV2 and TRBJ2-5; 10 bases map to TRBD2. Germline-derived CDR1 and CDR2 are SNHLY and FYNNEI. The CDR3 has 12 amino acids. With 8 bases clipped from V and 5 bases from J, the junction kept 2 bases outside the gene matches. The CDR3 bases are TGTGCCAGCTCGACTAGCGGGGAGACCCAGTACTTC. Protein: CASSTSGETQYF. Full variable domain (outside the CDR3, taken from reference TRBV2 and TRBJ2-5): EPEVTQTPSHQVTQMGQEVILRCVPISNHLYFYWYRQILGQKVEFLVSFYNNEISEKSEIFDDQFSVERPDGSNFTLKIRSTKLEDSAMYFCASSTSGETQYFGPGTRLLVL.

The table lists this clonotype with a few counts. V gene TRBV12-3 or TRBV12-4 combines with J gene TRBJ2-7, with unresolved D. Trimming removed 11 bases from V and 6 bases from J, with 14 bases in between. The CDR3 totals 11 residues. CDR3 DNA sequence: TGTGCCCGCTCTGGGGAAGGCGAGCAGTACGTC. This codes for CARSGEGEQYV.

This clonotype was recorded a few times. The gene calls are TRBV29-1 and TRBJ2-5, with 8 bases lining up with TRBD2. This CDR3 region has 14 residues. V shed 6 bases and J 5 bases; nucleotides not matched to a gene: 11. Germline-derived CDR1 and CDR2 are SQVTM and ANQGSEA. The CDR3 protein is CSVDGLAGGETQYF. CDR3 nucleotides: TGCAGCGTCGATGGACTAGCTGGAGGGGAGACCCAGTACTTC.

The chain carries TRBV7-6 and TRBJ2-2; the D is unclear. Trimming removed 3 bases at V and 4 bases at J, with 12 bases between. This CDR3 is 15 amino acids long. Germline V gene sequence: CDR1 SGHVS, CDR2 FNYEAQ. CDR3 in amino acids: CASSFYKVATGELFF. The CDR3 region has the DNA TGTGCCAGCAGCTTCTACAAGGTAGCCACCGGGGAGCTGTTTTTT.

The chain employs TRBV6-1 and TRBJ1-1, with D unresolved. The CDR3 is made up of 14 amino acids. The V gene lost 6 bases and the J gene lost 1 base, with 12 bases spanning the gap. Germline V gene data show CDR1 as MNHNS and CDR2 as SASEGT. Written as DNA, the CDR3 is TGTGCCAGCAGCCCTACACCCGCGAACACTGAAGCTTTCTTT. The encoded protein is CASSPTPANTEAFF.

A few counts support this clonotype. The V and J genes are TRBV4-3 and TRBJ2-1; D gene uncertain. Per the germline V gene, CDR1 is LGHNA and CDR2 is YSLEER. This CDR3 contains 17 residues. The V gene lost 3 bases and the J gene lost 0 bases, with 15 bases spanning the gap. The CDR3 DNA reads TGCGCCAGCAGCCAGGTCCGTGGGTTCAGCTCCTACAATGAGCAGTTCTTC. It encodes CASSQVRGFSSYNEQFF.

The CDR3 DNA is TGTGCCGTTACTACTGGGGCCAACGTCCTGACTTTC. Translated, it gives CAVTTGANVLTF. The chain is built from TRBV7-3 and TRBJ2-6; D uncertain. Trimming shortened V by 11 bases and J by 2 bases, and 7 bases separated the two germline ends. This CDR3 has 12 amino acids. The germline V gene encodes CDR1 SGHTA and CDR2 FQGTGA.

The chain joins TRBV6-5 to TRBJ2-5, with 8 bases identical to TRBD1. The CDR3 spans 14 residues. Germline lookup yields CDR1 MNHEY and CDR2 SVGAGI. Trimming cost V 0 bases and J 7 bases; bases outside gene matches: 4. The CDR3 nucleotides read TGTGCCAGCAGTTACTCGACAGGGGATCCGACCCAGTACTTC. Its protein is CASSYSTGDPTQYF.

To note about this clonotype: This may stem from a read error, because a much larger clone lies one nucleotide away. The chain employs TRBV6-2 or TRBV6-3 and TRBJ2-7, with D hard to call. Germline loops: CDR1 MNHEY, CDR2 SVGEGT. The CDR3 runs 12 residues. The CDR3 region has the DNA TGTGCCAGCAGGTACTTCGGAGAGGAGCAGTACGTC. Its protein product is CASRYFGEEQYV.